The T cell receptor beta chain under discussion was sequenced for a study of T-cell reconstitution after alpha-beta-depleted transplantation in children. There are many counts of this clonotype. Researchers prepared the TCRbeta library using unique molecular identifiers, the study reports. TCRdb passed the PCR reads through MiXCR, listing each CDR3 protein once. This table has around 250,000 distinct CDR3 sequences, about a tenth appearing once. Germline CDR1 is SGHRS and CDR2 is YFSETQ. The CDR3 spans 13 residues. Trimming pared 0 bases from V and 4 bases from J, leaving 7 bases between. The V gene is TRBV5-1, the J gene TRBJ1-2; D possibly corresponds to TRBD1 (5 bases). This clonotype originated in a human donor who donated a stem cell graft to a child with SCID. The sequences come from PBMCs from the stem cell graft donor, collected from the stem cell graft. CDR3 in amino acids: CASSLEQAYGYTF. For the CDR3, the DNA is TGCGCCAGCAGCTTGGAACAGGCCTATGGCTACACCTTC.